A single sample is the source of the 31 T cell receptor beta chains below, sequenced in a study of T cell responses to AZD1222 COVID-19 vaccine (dated by TCRdb to the early 2020s). Reading the label with the study, this specimen's time point is: about 28 days (+/-7) after the second vaccine dose. The library was obtained by the immunoSEQ multiplex PCR assay. TCRdb stores this immuneACCESS table with in-frame sequences only. Part of the clones is absent; in the studies checked, under half of the shortfall reflects unresolved V genes, and no reason is known for the rest. Recorded for this sample are some 74,000 clones; roughly 88% of them occurred a single time. 1.3% to 1.5% of the sample rests with the top ten. This sample comprised peripheral blood, obtained 28 days after the second AZD1222 dose. The receptors derive from an adult who received the AZD1222 COVID-19 vaccine.

The V gene is TRBV5-1, the J gene TRBJ2-7; D ambiguous. This CDR3 contains 12 residues. The germline gives CDR1 SGHRS, CDR2 YFSETQ. The ends were cut back, 4 bases at V and 8 bases at J, with 13 bases in the middle. In DNA, the CDR3 is TGCGCCAGCAGCCTGGACGGTCCCAAGCAGTACTTC. Encoded protein: CASSLDGPKQYF.

The gene calls are TRBV6-5 and TRBJ1-6; D is unresolved. V was shortened by 6 bases and J by 3 bases, with 12 bases between the two germline ends. CDR1 is MNHEY and CDR2 is SVGAGI in the germline V gene. The CDR3 has 15 residues. CDR3 coding DNA: TGTGCCAGCAGCCGTGATTCGGACTATAATTCACCCCTCCACTTT. Its translation is CASSRDSDYNSPLHF.

The chain couples TRBV27 to TRBJ2-3; TRBD1 agrees at 7 bases. Germline V gene lookup returns CDR1 MNHEY and CDR2 SMNVEV (reference sequence). The CDR3 spans 16 residues. After removal of 2 bases from V and 5 bases from J, the junction contained 10 bases not matched to a gene. CDR3 loop: CASSLTGTHRGDTQYF. In DNA, the CDR3 is TGTGCCAGCAGTTTAACCGGGACCCACAGGGGAGATACGCAGTATTTT.

V and J are TRBV9 and TRBJ1-4; D might be TRBD1 (5 bases). The CDR3 has 15 residues. The germline CDR1 and CDR2 sequences are SGDLS and YYNGEE. With 4 bases removed from V and 7 bases from J, the gap between germline ends came to 17 bases. CDR3 protein: CASSPGSLGREKLFF. DNA of the CDR3: TGTGCCAGCAGCCCAGGGAGTTTGGGACGTGAAAAACTGTTTTTT.

This clone was counted once. The V and J genes are TRBV19 and TRBJ1-2; 7 positions match TRBD1. The CDR3 spans 13 residues. CDR1 is LNHDA, CDR2 SQIVND, per germline (reference sequence). V gave up 10 bases and J gave up 0 bases; unmatched junction bases: 5. This CDR3 is CATRTGSNYGYTF. CDR3 DNA: TGTGCCACTAGGACAGGATCTAACTATGGCTACACCTTC.

The chain has TRBV9 and TRBJ2-1; D ambiguous. Trimming pared 4 bases from V and 5 bases from J, leaving 16 bases between. There are 15 residues in the CDR3. Per germline, CDR1 SGDLS and CDR2 YYNGEE. DNA for the CDR3: TGTGCCAGCAGCACTGATAGCAGTCCCCACAATGAGCAGTTCTTC. Amino acid sequence: CASSTDSSPHNEQFF.

This clone has a handful of counts. This sequence joins TRBV2 and TRBJ1-2, with 7 bases fitting TRBD1. The CDR3 extends over 13 amino acids. Germline CDR1 reads SNHLY; CDR2 reads FYNNEI. V lost 0 bases, J lost 8 bases, and 3 bases stayed unmatched. CDR3 region: CASSEARGQGYTF. The CDR3 DNA follows: TGTGCCAGCAGTGAAGCGAGGGGACAGGGCTACACCTTC.

The CDR3: CASSQGGRGNTEAFF. CDR3 nucleotide sequence: TGTGCCAGCAGCCAAGGGGGCAGGGGGAACACTGAAGCTTTCTTT. The chain recombines TRBV4-2 with TRBJ1-1; D perhaps matches TRBD1 (6 bases). V dropped 1 base and J dropped 1 base, with 10 bases sitting between them. The CDR3 spans 15 residues. From germline, CDR1 is LGHNA and CDR2 YNFKEQ.

The V gene is TRBV24-1, the J gene TRBJ2-1; 12 positions match TRBD1. CDR1 and CDR2 from the germline V gene are KGHDR and SFDVKD. V lost 5 bases to trimming and J lost 4 bases; unmatched junction nucleotides: 8. There are 17 residues in the CDR3. CDR3 nucleotides: TGTGCCACCAGTGCCGGGACAGGGGGCTTACGTTACAATGAGCAGTTCTTC. Translating gives CATSAGTGGLRYNEQFF.

The sample holds a few counts of this clone. The chain uses TRBV4-1 and TRBJ2-7; D unclear. This CDR3 contains 13 residues. Per the germline V gene, CDR1 is MGHRA and CDR2 is YSYEKL. V shed 3 bases and J shed 4 bases, with 10 bases lying between them. The CDR3 reads CASSHPGRYEQYF. For the CDR3, the DNA is TGCGCCAGCAGCCACCCCGGAAGGTACGAGCAGTACTTC.

The V and J genes are TRBV6-5 and TRBJ2-2; TRBD1 matches at 8 bases. V was pared by 6 bases and J by 7 bases, with 7 bases of the junction left unmatched. CDR3 length: 14 residues. The V gene's germline CDR1 is MNHEY and CDR2 SVGAGI. CDR3 nucleotide sequence: TGTGCCAGCAGGGTGGGACAGGCTGACGGGGAGCTGTTTTTT. Translated, it gives CASRVGQADGELFF.

The rearrangement links TRBV18 to TRBJ2-2; TRBD2 matches at 10 bases. This CDR3 has 20 amino acids. Germline V gene lookup returns CDR1 KGHSH and CDR2 LQKENI. The V gene end was trimmed by 3 bases and the J gene end by 0 bases; junction bases not matched to a gene: 13. The CDR3 DNA sequence: TGTGCCAGCTCACCGAGACGAGCTAGCGGGGGAGTTACGAACACCGGGGAGCTGTTTTTT. Translated: CASSPRRASGGVTNTGELFF. The full variable domain, rest sourced from reference TRBV18 and TRBJ2-2, is NAGVMQNPRHLVRRRGQEARLRCSPMKGHSHVYWYRQLPEEGLKFMVYLQKENIIDESGMPKERFSAEFPKEGPSILRIQQVVRGDSAAYFCASSPRRASGGVTNTGELFFGEGSRLTVL.

The J gene is TRBJ1-5, the V gene TRBV27; D ambiguous. V was trimmed by 5 bases and J by 0 bases, leaving 14 bases between them. The V gene's germline CDR1 is MNHEY and CDR2 SMNVEV (reference sequence). This CDR3 contains 16 residues. CDR3 nucleotide sequence: TGTGCCAGCAGTCTCTCGCCCCCATATAGCAATCAGCCCCAGCATTTT. Translation gives CASSLSPPYSNQPQHF.

The chain joins TRBV21-1 to TRBJ2-7. TRBV21-1 is a recognized pseudogene. The CDR3 consists of 14 residues. The CDR3 sequence is CASSKSPIRYEQYF. The CDR3 DNA is TGTGCCAGCAGCAAAAGCCCCATAAGGTACGAGCAGTACTTC.

The chain carries TRBV7-2 and TRBJ1-4; D remains ambiguous. The CDR3 covers 15 residues. Germline V gene lookup returns CDR1 SGHTA and CDR2 FQGNSA. Trimming cost V 5 bases and J 7 bases, with 17 bases left between them. CDR3 sequence reads: CASSLSRTRGEKLFF. For the CDR3, the DNA is TGTGCCAGCAGCCTTAGCCGGACCCGGGGTGAAAAACTGTTTTTT.

The chain carries TRBV5-4 and TRBJ2-1; no clear D. Germline CDR1 is SGHNT and CDR2 is YYREEE (reference sequence). V dropped 0 bases and J dropped 7 bases, with 5 bases sitting between them. The CDR3 is made up of 12 amino acids. The DNA of the CDR3 is TGTGCCAGCAGCTTGGGGGGTAATGAGCAGTTCTTC. Amino acids: CASSLGGNEQFF.

The CDR3 DNA reads TGTGCCAGCAGCTTGGTAACAGGACAGGGAATTCATACGCAGTATTTT. It is translated as CASSLVTGQGIHTQYF. This chain joins TRBV5-5 and TRBJ2-3; TRBD1 matches 8 bases. In germline, CDR1 is SGHKS, CDR2 YYEKEE (reference sequence). Trimming cost V 0 bases and J 7 bases; bases outside gene matches: 10. The CDR3 covers 16 residues.

The V gene is TRBV6-2 or TRBV6-3, the J gene TRBJ2-5; D gene ambiguous. Per germline, CDR1 MNHEY and CDR2 SVGEGT. The CDR3 covers 15 residues. Between the trimmed V and J ends, which lost 6 bases and 0 bases, there was a span of 14 bases. The chain's CDR3 is CASSVRADHQETQYF. CDR3 nucleotides: TGTGCCAGCAGCGTCCGGGCGGACCACCAAGAGACCCAGTACTTC.

The V call is TRBV15, the J call TRBJ1-4; TRBD1 agrees at 9 bases. V lost 5 bases to trimming and J lost 7 bases; unmatched junction nucleotides: 8. CDR1 is LNHNV, CDR2 YYDKDF, per germline (reference sequence). This CDR3 comprises 15 residues. The CDR3 DNA reads as TGTGCCACCAGCGGCTACAGGGGGCGCGTTGAAAAACTGTTTTTT. Residues: CATSGYRGRVEKLFF.

V is TRBV4-1 and J is TRBJ1-5; D call uncertain. Germline CDR1 is MGHRA and CDR2 is YSYEKL. This CDR3 is built from 13 residues. V was pared by 3 bases and J by 4 bases, with 7 bases between. CDR3 protein: CASSQGRNQPQHF. The CDR3 DNA follows: TGCGCCAGCAGCCAGGGCAGAAATCAGCCCCAGCATTTT.

The rearrangement links TRBV3-1 (or the pseudogene TRBV3-2) to TRBJ2-3; 15 nucleotides match TRBD2. Germline V lookup: CDR1 LGHDT, CDR2 YNNKEL (reference sequence). The CDR3 contains 18 residues. V lost 0 bases to trimming and J lost 2 bases; unmatched junction nucleotides: 3. The CDR3 is CASSQEGLAGGPTDTQYF. DNA of the CDR3: TGTGCCAGCAGCCAAGAGGGACTAGCGGGGGGACCCACAGATACGCAGTATTTT.

This chain uses TRBV27 with TRBJ1-2; D gene ambiguous. The CDR3 totals 14 residues. The V gene lost 4 bases and the J gene lost 3 bases, with 12 bases spanning the gap. From germline, CDR1 is MNHEY and CDR2 SMNVEV (reference sequence). The CDR3 is CASSSRGLDYGYTF. CDR3 sequence (DNA): TGTGCCAGCAGTTCTCGTGGACTGGACTATGGCTACACCTTC.

The gene calls are TRBV11-2 and TRBJ1-3, with D unresolved. The CDR3 is 15 amino acids. The V gene's germline CDR1 is SGHAT and CDR2 FQNNGV. The V end lost 1 base, the J end lost 0 bases, and 7 bases lay between the germline ends. CDR3 residues: CASSLVGSSGNTIYF. In DNA, the CDR3 is TGTGCCAGCAGCTTAGTTGGGAGCTCTGGAAACACCATATATTTT. Variable domain in full (rest from reference TRBV11-2 and TRBJ1-3): EAGVAQSPRYKIIEKRQSVAFWCNPISGHATLYWYQQILGQGPKLLIQFQNNGVVDDSQLPKDRFSAERLKGVDSTLKIQPAKLEDSAVYLCASSLVGSSGNTIYFGEGSWLTVV.

The chain has TRBV19 and TRBJ1-5; maybe TRBD1 (6 bases). Trimming removed 3 bases at V and 3 bases at J, with 18 bases between. The CDR3 length is 17 residues. Germline CDR1 is LNHDA and CDR2 is SQIVND (reference sequence). CDR3: CASSIYQVQGYNQPQHF. The CDR3 nucleotides are TGTGCCAGTAGTATCTACCAAGTACAGGGTTACAATCAGCCCCAGCATTTT.

The V call is TRBV14, the J call TRBJ2-7; D may be TRBD1 (6 bases). The V and J ends lost 3 bases and 2 bases respectively, with 14 bases between them. Germline-derived CDR1 and CDR2 are SGHDN and FVKESK. The CDR3 loop spans 15 amino acids. The CDR3 spells CASSHLGRGAYEQYF. Written as DNA, the CDR3 is TGTGCCAGCAGCCATTTGGGCAGGGGAGCCTACGAGCAGTACTTC.

The genes are TRBV7-3 and TRBJ2-1; 13 positions match TRBD2. The CDR3 has 15 residues. The ends lost 5 bases at V and 8 bases at J; junction bases unmatched: 6. The germline V gene has CDR1 SGHTA and CDR2 FQGTGA. The CDR3 DNA sequence: TGTGCCAGCAGCCCTACTAGCGGGGGGGCATATGAGCAGTTCTTC. It is translated as CASSPTSGGAYEQFF.

The chain uses TRBV9 and TRBJ2-5; 8 bases match TRBD2. This CDR3 spans 16 amino acids. Germline CDR1 SGDLS, CDR2 YYNGEE. The junction had 11 bases not matched to a gene; V was cut back by 6 bases and J by 1 base. CDR3 region: CASTEGSGTSQETQYF. CDR3 nucleotide sequence: TGTGCCAGCACCGAGGGTAGCGGGACATCCCAAGAGACCCAGTACTTC.

The chain carries TRBV19 and TRBJ1-6, with D maybe TRBD1 (5 bases). V lost 7 bases and J 9 bases, leaving 16 bases between the germline ends. CDR1 and CDR2 from the germline V gene are LNHDA and SQIVND (reference sequence). The CDR3 length is 14 residues. The CDR3 DNA follows: TGTGCCAGTAAGTCTTGGCAGGGAGGTTCACCCCTCCACTTT. The encoded protein is CASKSWQGGSPLHF.

This clone was observed a few times. V and J are TRBV9 and TRBJ2-2, with TRBD2 as a possible D gene (6 bases). V lost 0 bases, J lost 4 bases, and 7 bases lay in between. There are 14 residues in the CDR3. Germline V gene data show CDR1 as SGDLS and CDR2 as YYNGEE. The DNA of the CDR3 is TGTGCCAGCAGCGTAGAAGCGGGCACCGGGGAGCTGTTTTTT. Amino acids: CASSVEAGTGELFF.

The V and J genes are TRBV5-1 and TRBJ2-5; tentative D call: TRBD1 (7 bases). CDR3 length: 13 amino acids. The ends were cut back, 6 bases at V and 3 bases at J, with 12 bases in the middle. CDR1 SGHRS and CDR2 YFSETQ come from the germline V gene. The CDR3 DNA is TGCGCCAGCAATCGCGGGACAGAAGAGACCCAGTACTTC. It encodes CASNRGTEETQYF.

The chain combines TRBV7-3 with TRBJ2-3; 10 bases are shared with TRBD2. Germline assignment: CDR1 SGHTA and CDR2 FQGTGA. V shed 1 base and J 4 bases; nucleotides not matched to a gene: 11. The CDR3 extends over 18 amino acids. The CDR3 DNA reads as TGTGCCAGCAGCTTAATACCCAGCGGGGGGGCCTTTGCAGATACGCAGTATTTT. It encodes CASSLIPSGGAFADTQYF.